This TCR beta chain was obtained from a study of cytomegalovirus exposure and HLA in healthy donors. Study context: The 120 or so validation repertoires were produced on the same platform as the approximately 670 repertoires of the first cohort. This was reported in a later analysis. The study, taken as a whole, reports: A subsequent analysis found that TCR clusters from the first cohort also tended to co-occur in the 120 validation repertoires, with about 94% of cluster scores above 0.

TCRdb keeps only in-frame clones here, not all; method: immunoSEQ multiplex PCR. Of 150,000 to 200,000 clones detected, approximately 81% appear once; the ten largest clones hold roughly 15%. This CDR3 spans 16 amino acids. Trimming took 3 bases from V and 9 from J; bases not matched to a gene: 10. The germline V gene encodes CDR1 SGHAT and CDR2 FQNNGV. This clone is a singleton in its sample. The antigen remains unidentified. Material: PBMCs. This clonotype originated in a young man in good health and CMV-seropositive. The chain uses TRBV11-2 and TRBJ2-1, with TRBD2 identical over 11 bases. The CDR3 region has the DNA TGTGCCAGCAGCTTGACTAGCGGGACTGTCTATGGTGAGCAGTTCTTC. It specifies CASSLTSGTVYGEQFF.